These 13 T cell receptor beta chains were all obtained from the same sample, sequenced in a study of regulatory T cells in long-lasting Graves disease. Regarding time point: newly diagnosed GD, antithyroid drugs for less than 3 months. From RNA extracted from PBMCs, the TCR library was made. To make TCR beta libraries, researchers used iRepertoire HTBI primers and Arm-PCR of CDR3 regions. One entry per CDR3 protein, called by TCRdb with MiXCR from the multiplex PCR reads. This table holds a few hundred thousand distinct CDR3 sequences, over 9.5% found once. Another study also made use of these data, one on T cells in Graves' hyperthyroidism and ophthalmopathy.

This material consisted of peripheral blood mononuclear cells (PBMCs), taken at new diagnosis, from a patient treated with antithyroid drugs. These receptors all stem from a woman in her late teens or twenties with Graves disease.

Ten or more counts support this clonotype. The V and J genes are TRBV4-1 and TRBJ2-2, with TRBD1 matching over 7 bases. The CDR3 is 16 amino acids. Germline-derived CDR1 and CDR2 are MGHRA and YSYEKL. Unmatched junction bases numbered 11, after V lost 4 bases and J lost 6 bases. CDR3 nucleotide sequence: TGCGCCAGCAGCCCAAAAACAGGGGTCGACGCCGGGGAGCTGTTTTTT. Translating it yields CASSPKTGVDAGELFF.

This clonotype was picked up many times. J is TRBJ1-2 and V is TRBV12-3 or TRBV12-4; 8 bases map to TRBD1. V gave up 5 bases and J gave up 5 bases; unmatched junction bases: 10. The CDR3 covers 15 residues. DNA of the CDR3: TGTGCCAGCAGTAGTTGGGACAGGCAATCGTATGGCTACACCTTC. This codes for CASSSWDRQSYGYTF.

This clonotype came up many times. The chain carries TRBV7-3 and TRBJ2-3; 10 positions match TRBD1. The germline gives CDR1 SGHTA, CDR2 FQGTGA. The CDR3 covers 17 residues. Unmatched junction bases numbered 10, after V lost 5 bases and J lost 2 bases. The CDR3 DNA is TGTGCCAGCAGCAAGGGACAGGGGAGAACTTTCACAGATACGCAGTATTTT. It specifies CASSKGQGRTFTDTQYF.

The rearrangement links TRBV7-9 to TRBJ2-7, with 7 bases fitting TRBD1. With V trimmed by 6 bases and J by 1 base, 12 bases remained unmatched. The CDR3 consists of 16 residues. Germline V gene sequence: CDR1 SEHNR, CDR2 FQNEAQ (reference sequence). The CDR3 DNA is TGTGCCAGCAGATATAGAACCGGGACAGCTTCCTACGAGCAGTACTTC. Encoded protein: CASRYRTGTASYEQYF.

In its sample, this clonotype was seen many times. This chain links TRBV12-3 or TRBV12-4 with TRBJ1-2; 8 bases align to TRBD1. CDR3 length equals 13 residues. Unmatched junction bases numbered 7, after V lost 6 bases and J lost 7 bases. CDR3 protein: CASSFDRGLGYTF. The CDR3 DNA reads TGTGCCAGCAGCTTCGACAGGGGCCTTGGCTACACCTTC.

This chain connects TRBV29-1 to TRBJ1-2; D not resolved. The CDR3 spans 12 residues. The V gene lost 7 bases and the J gene lost 3 bases, with 12 bases spanning the gap. Germline CDR1 SQVTM, CDR2 ANQGSEA. The CDR3 DNA is TGCAGCGCCCGCCCCGCTGACTATGGCTACACCTTC. Its translation is CSARPADYGYTF.

Concerning this clonotype itself: A far larger clone is one nucleotide away, so this likely arose from a read error. The V call is TRBV7-9, the J call TRBJ1-1; tentative D call: TRBD1 (6 bases). The CDR3 totals 14 residues. CDR1 is SEHNR and CDR2 is FQNEAQ in the germline V gene (reference sequence). Trimming removed 4 bases from V and 1 base from J, with 10 bases in between. For the CDR3, the DNA is TGTGCCAGCAGCTCAGCGGGACAGAACACTGAAGCTTTCTTT. Its protein is CASSSAGQNTEAFF.

This clonotype was seen a handful of times. The chain has TRBV7-9 and TRBJ1-2, with D perhaps matching TRBD1 (5 bases). CDR1 and CDR2 from the germline V gene are SEHNR and FQNEAQ (reference sequence). Trimming stripped 5 bases from V and 6 bases from J, with 31 bases between. This CDR3 has 19 residues. CDR3 region: CASSLKRALAPGLQDGYTF. In DNA form, the CDR3 reads TGTGCCAGCAGCCTTAAACGGGCCCTGGCTCCGGGACTGCAGGATGGCTACACCTTC.

This clonotype turned up a few times. A much larger clone is a single base away; this may be a read error. The V gene is TRBV6-1, the J gene TRBJ2-5; unclear D gene. The CDR3 spans 13 residues. The germline V gene encodes CDR1 MNHNS and CDR2 SASEGT. Written as DNA, the CDR3 is TGTGCCAGCAGGAAGACAATCCAAGGGACCCAGTACTTC. This codes for CASRKTIQGTQYF.

This clonotype was recorded many times. This rearrangement joins TRBV6-5 to TRBJ1-5; D may be TRBD1 (5 bases). The ends were cut back, 2 bases at V and 5 bases at J, with 25 bases in the middle. Germline CDR1 and CDR2: MNHEY and SVGAGI. The CDR3 contains 19 residues. CDR3 DNA sequence: TGTGCCAGCAGTTACGAATGGGCAGGGTCTGTAATCCCCCATCAGCCCCAGCATTTT. Translating gives CASSYEWAGSVIPHQPQHF.

This clonotype has a count of ten or more. The V and J genes are TRBV2 and TRBJ1-2, with a possible D match to TRBD1 (5 bases). Germline values: CDR1 SNHLY, CDR2 FYNNEI. V dropped 6 bases and J dropped 2 bases, with 13 bases sitting between them. The CDR3 covers 14 residues. CDR3 loop: CASRQAPSNYGYTF. As DNA, the CDR3 is TGTGCCAGCAGACAGGCCCCTAGCAACTATGGCTACACCTTC.

This clonotype was detected many times. V is TRBV12-3 or TRBV12-4 and J is TRBJ2-1; 11 nucleotides match TRBD2. The CDR3 spans 21 residues. V gave up 6 bases and J gave up 7 bases; unmatched junction bases: 26. The CDR3 sequence is CASSHLQLASGRTQVGNEQFF. The CDR3 nucleotides read TGTGCCAGCAGCCACCTCCAGCTCGCTAGCGGGAGGACTCAGGTTGGGAATGAGCAGTTCTTC.

This clonotype occurred many times. In nucleotides, the CDR3 is TGTGCCAGCAGTTCGCCTTTCCTAGCGGGGGCCCCCCACTACGAGCAGTACGTC. This codes for CASSSPFLAGAPHYEQYV. The genes are TRBV28 and TRBJ2-7; 10 bases are a match to TRBD2. Germline CDR1 reads MDHEN; CDR2 reads SYDVKM. This CDR3 is built from 18 residues. V was pared by 4 bases and J by 3 bases, with 15 bases of the junction left unmatched.